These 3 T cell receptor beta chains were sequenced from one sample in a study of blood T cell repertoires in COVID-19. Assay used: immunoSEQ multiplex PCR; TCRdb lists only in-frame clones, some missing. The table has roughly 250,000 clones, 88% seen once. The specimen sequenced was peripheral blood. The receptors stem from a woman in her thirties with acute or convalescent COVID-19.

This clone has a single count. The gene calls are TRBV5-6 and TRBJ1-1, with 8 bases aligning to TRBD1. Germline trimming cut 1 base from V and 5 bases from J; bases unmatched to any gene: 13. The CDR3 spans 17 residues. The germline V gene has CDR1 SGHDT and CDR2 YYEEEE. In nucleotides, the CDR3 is TGTGCCAGCAGCTTGAATCGGGGCCAGGGGGCGTCTACTGAAGCTTTCTTT. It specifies CASSLNRGQGASTEAFF.

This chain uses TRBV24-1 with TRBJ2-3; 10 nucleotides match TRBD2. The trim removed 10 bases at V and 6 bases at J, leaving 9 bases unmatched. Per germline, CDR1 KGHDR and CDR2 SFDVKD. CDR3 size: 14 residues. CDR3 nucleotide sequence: TGTGCCACAGCTCTAGCGGGAGTCGGTGATACGCAGTATTTT. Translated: CATALAGVGDTQYF.

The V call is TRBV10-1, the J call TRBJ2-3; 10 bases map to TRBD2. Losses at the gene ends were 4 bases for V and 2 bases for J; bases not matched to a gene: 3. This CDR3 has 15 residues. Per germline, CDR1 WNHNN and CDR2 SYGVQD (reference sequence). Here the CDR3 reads CASSVLAGTTDTQYF. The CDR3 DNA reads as TGCGCCAGCAGTGTACTAGCGGGAACCACAGATACGCAGTATTTT.